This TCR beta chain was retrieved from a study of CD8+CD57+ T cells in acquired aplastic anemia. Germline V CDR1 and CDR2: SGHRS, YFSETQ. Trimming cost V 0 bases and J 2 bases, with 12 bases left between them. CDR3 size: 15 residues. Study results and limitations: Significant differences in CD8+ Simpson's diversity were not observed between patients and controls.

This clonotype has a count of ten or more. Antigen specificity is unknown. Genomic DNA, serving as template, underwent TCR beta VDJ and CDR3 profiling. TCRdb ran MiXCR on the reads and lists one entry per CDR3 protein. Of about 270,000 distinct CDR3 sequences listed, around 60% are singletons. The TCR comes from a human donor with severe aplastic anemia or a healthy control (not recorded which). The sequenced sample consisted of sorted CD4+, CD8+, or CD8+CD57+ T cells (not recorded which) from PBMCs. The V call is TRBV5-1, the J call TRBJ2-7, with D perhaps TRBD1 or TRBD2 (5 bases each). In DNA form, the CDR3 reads TGCGCCAGCAGCTTGGAAGGGACGGCCCCCTACGAGCAGTACTTC. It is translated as CASSLEGTAPYEQYF.